Following are 12 T cell receptor beta chains from one sample sequenced in a study of graft-versus-host responses after intestinal transplantation. This table comes from immunoSEQ multiplex PCR, and its TCRdb copy is limited to in-frame clones, with some not included. This sample has some 70,000 clones, with 80% to 95% found just once. Sequenced here: bone marrow, sampled 734 days after intestinal transplantation. The receptors originated from a human patient who received an intestinal transplant, so some T cells may come from the graft donor.

The J gene is TRBJ2-7, the V gene TRBV10-2, with a possible D match to TRBD1 (5 bases). The CDR3 is made up of 14 amino acids. Germline values: CDR1 WSHSY, CDR2 SAAADI. The V gene lost 10 bases and the J gene lost 3 bases, with 19 bases spanning the gap. In nucleotides, the CDR3 is TGCGCCACCGGCCAGCGCGCAGGGCGCTACGAGCAGTACTTC. This codes for CATGQRAGRYEQYF.

This sequence joins TRBV9 and TRBJ2-3; TRBD2 matches at 8 bases. The V gene's germline CDR1 is SGDLS and CDR2 YYNGEE. This CDR3 has 14 residues. The V gene end was trimmed by 10 bases and the J gene end by 0 bases; junction bases not matched to a gene: 7. The CDR3: CARGGGGSTDTQYF. As DNA, the CDR3 is TGTGCCCGCGGGGGCGGGGGGAGCACAGATACGCAGTATTTT. Full variable domain (outside the CDR3, taken from reference TRBV9 and TRBJ2-3): DSGVTQTPKHLITATGQRVTLRCSPRSGDLSVYWYQQSLDQGLQFLIQYYNGEERAKGNILERFSAQQFPDLHSELNLSSLELGDSALYFCARGGGGSTDTQYFGPGTRLTVL.

This clone was picked up a small number of times. The chain is built from TRBV11-2 and TRBJ1-1, with a possible D match to TRBD1 (5 bases). This CDR3 region has 13 residues. Germline assignment: CDR1 SGHAT and CDR2 FQNNGV. Trimming left V 4 bases short and J 1 base short, with 7 bases between. CDR3 sequence: CASSSGRNTEAFF. CDR3 coding DNA: TGTGCCAGCAGCTCGGGACGGAACACTGAAGCTTTCTTT.

The V call is TRBV2, the J call TRBJ2-3; D remains unclear. Germline assignment: CDR1 SNHLY and CDR2 FYNNEI. This CDR3 has 13 amino acids. With 3 bases removed from V and 5 bases from J, the gap between germline ends came to 9 bases. In DNA form, the CDR3 reads TGTGCCAGCAGTGAGGGCAGGCGAGATACGCAGTATTTT. This translates into CASSEGRRDTQYF.

The rearrangement joins TRBV6-5 to TRBJ1-5; TRBD1 matches 7 bases. The CDR3 extends over 13 amino acids. The ends lost 4 bases at V and 7 bases at J; junction bases unmatched: 4. Germline CDR1 and CDR2: MNHEY and SVGAGI. This chain's CDR3 is CASSSRGEQPQHF. The DNA for the CDR3 is TGTGCCAGCAGTTCCAGGGGGGAACAGCCCCAGCATTTT.

The CDR3 protein is CASSGTSGRINEQFF. The CDR3 DNA reads as TGTGCCAGCAGCGGAACTAGCGGGAGAATAAATGAGCAGTTCTTC. V is TRBV9 and J is TRBJ2-1; the match to TRBD2 covers 11 bases. This CDR3 has 15 amino acids. Germline assignment: CDR1 SGDLS and CDR2 YYNGEE. Unmatched junction bases numbered 6, after V lost 3 bases and J lost 7 bases.

The chain links TRBV4-1 to TRBJ2-1, with 9 nucleotides matching TRBD2. The V and J ends lost 6 bases and 3 bases, in that order; junction bases with no gene match: 3. The germline CDR1 and CDR2 sequences are MGHRA and YSYEKL. The CDR3 contains 14 residues. The CDR3 reads CASSPSGVYNEQFF. The CDR3 DNA reads TGCGCCAGCAGTCCTAGCGGGGTCTACAATGAGCAGTTCTTC.

J is TRBJ2-1 and V is TRBV6-6, with 10 positions matching TRBD1. The germline V gene has CDR1 MNHNY and CDR2 SVGAGI (reference sequence). This CDR3 is 14 amino acids long. With 9 bases clipped from V and 4 bases from J, the junction kept 6 bases outside the gene matches. CDR3 loop: CASVKGQGYNEQFF. The CDR3 DNA reads as TGTGCCAGTGTAAAGGGACAGGGGTACAATGAGCAGTTCTTC.

V usage is TRBV6-5 and J usage is TRBJ2-2, with a possible D match to TRBD2 (5 bases). Trimming pared 7 bases from V and 2 bases from J, leaving 14 bases between. CDR1 and CDR2 from the germline V gene are MNHEY and SVGAGI. The CDR3 runs 15 residues. The CDR3 nucleotides are TGTGCCAGCAATTTAGGGAGACCCAACACCGGGGAGCTGTTTTTT. This sequence encodes CASNLGRPNTGELFF.

This clone was counted a single time. V and J are TRBV5-4 and TRBJ1-2, with D perhaps matching TRBD1 (5 bases). The CDR3 has 13 residues. Germline loops: CDR1 SGHNT, CDR2 YYREEE (reference sequence). Between the trimmed V and J ends, which lost 5 bases and 9 bases, there was a span of 17 bases. This CDR3 is CASRSGRSISYTF. As DNA, the CDR3 is TGTGCCAGCAGATCAGGGAGGAGCATTAGCTACACCTTC.

The table lists this clone with a count of one. The DNA is omitted, as the CDR3 cannot be located on it reliably, and the CDR3 follows TCRdb's listing. Other DNA sequences in the same sample also yield this CDR3. The V gene is TRBV2, the J gene TRBJ1-1; the tabulated D call, TRBD1, remains unverified against the DNA. CDR1 is SNHLY and CDR2 is FYNNEI in the germline V gene. The length of the CDR3 is 14 amino acids, counting both ends. CDR3 protein: CASTWAGGSEEAFF.

The chain employs TRBV10-2 and TRBJ2-2, with D hard to call. This CDR3 has 15 amino acids. Germline assignment: CDR1 WSHSY and CDR2 SAAADI. Deletions cut 2 bases from V and 4 bases from J, with 11 bases between. CDR3 DNA: TGCGCCAGCAGTGAGCGGGCCGACGGCACCGGGGAGCTGTTTTTT. It yields the protein CASSERADGTGELFF.